This TCR beta chain was retrieved from a study of blood T cells in healthy people across ages. Findings and limits, study-wide: Naive CD4+ cells and diversity were both higher in long-lived donors than in aged donors.

In regard to this clonotype: The antigen is undetermined. The junction departs from the called germline gene at one end, perhaps through a read error.

Caucasian, healthy and from Russia, the donors were aged between roughly 6 and 95. Primed by a sample-barcoded 5' primer and a J-beta primer mix, a second PCR proceeded for roughly 7 to 12 cycles. Tags on each cDNA molecule came from a template-switch adaptor with 12 random nucleotides. TCRdb re-derived calls from the 5' RACE reads in MiXCR, one entry per CDR3 protein. The sample includes roughly 1,500,000 distinct CDR3 sequences, 42% seen only once; the top ten take 7.9%. Germline V CDR1 and CDR2: MNHEY, SVGAGI. The CDR3 is 16 residues long. The chain employs TRBV6-5 and TRBJ1-5; D call uncertain. The sequence derives from a woman in her late teens or twenties in good health. The sample was blood. In DNA, the CDR3 is TGTGCCAGCAGCTCCGGGCCGGCCTATAGCAATAAGCCCCAGCATTTT. Translated: CASSSGPAYSNKPQHF.